The 7 T cell receptor beta chains in this list originate from one sample, sequenced in a study of cytomegalovirus exposure and HLA in healthy donors. Primers included in the PCR were 60 Vbeta and 13 Jbeta primers. Profiled with immunoSEQ multiplex PCR; TCRdb holds only in-frame clones, not every one. The sample records roughly 150,000 clones, approximately 68% being singletons. Material for sequencing was PBMCs. The receptors here all came from a man aged 55-75 years in good health and CMV-seronegative.

The rearrangement joins TRBV7-2 to TRBJ2-5; 10 nucleotides agree with TRBD2. The junction had 10 bases not matched to a gene; V was cut back by 5 bases and J by 4 bases. Germline V gives CDR1 SGHTA, CDR2 FQGNSA. The CDR3 runs to 16 residues. The CDR3 coding sequence is TGTGCCAGCAGCACCCAAGCGGGAGGGCCTGGAGAGACCCAGTACTTC. Translated, it gives CASSTQAGGPGETQYF.

This chain uses TRBV7-9 with TRBJ2-7; 7 bases map to TRBD1. The germline CDR1 and CDR2 sequences are SEHNR and FQNEAQ (reference sequence). The CDR3 length is 15 residues. V lost 5 bases and J lost 2; bases outside the gene matches: 9. The CDR3 loop reads CASSKDRNLTYEQYF. The CDR3 nucleotides are TGTGCCAGCAGCAAGGACAGGAACCTTACCTACGAGCAGTACTTC.

CDR3 residues: CASSSPGRMGGYTF. CDR3 DNA: TGTGCCAGCAGCTCCCCGGGGAGGATGGGCGGCTACACCTTC. V gene TRBV7-3 combines with J gene TRBJ1-2, with D hard to call. CDR1 and CDR2 from the germline V gene are SGHTA and FQGTGA. CDR3 length: 14 residues. Trimming removed 4 bases from V and 8 bases from J, with 17 bases in between.

The gene calls are TRBV30 and TRBJ1-2; the match to TRBD1 covers 7 bases. The CDR3 is made up of 16 amino acids. Germline V CDR1 and CDR2: GTSNPN, SVGIG (reference sequence). V shed 2 bases, J shed 6 bases, and the junction held 15 bases outside the gene matches. The CDR3 nucleotides read TGTGCCTGGAGTCGAAGGGCGGCAGGGGGTTCTCATGGCTACACCTTC. It codes for CAWSRRAAGGSHGYTF.

J is TRBJ2-7 and V is TRBV28, with D perhaps matching TRBD1 (5 bases). Germline V gives CDR1 MDHEN, CDR2 SYDVKM. V lost 7 bases and J 5 bases, leaving 12 bases between the germline ends. The CDR3 length is 12 residues. The CDR3 loop reads CASTRDPDEQYF. DNA for the CDR3: TGTGCCAGCACCAGGGATCCGGACGAGCAGTACTTC.

This clone was observed a single time. This chain uses TRBV30 with TRBJ1-3; weak D call: TRBD1 (6 bases). Trimming left V 3 bases short and J 0 bases short, with 9 bases between. CDR3 size: 14 residues. The germline CDR1 and CDR2 sequences are GTSNPN and SVGIG (reference sequence). The DNA of the CDR3 is TGTGCCTGGAGCCTGACAGGCTCTGGAAACACCATATATTTT. The encoded protein is CAWSLTGSGNTIYF.

The V call is TRBV7-2, the J call TRBJ2-3; maybe TRBD2 (5 bases). The CDR3 runs to 14 residues. V shed 5 bases and J shed 5 bases, with 14 bases lying between them. CDR1 is SGHTA and CDR2 is FQGNSA in the germline V gene. The CDR3: CASSRDRREDTQYF. The CDR3 DNA reads as TGTGCCAGCAGCCGCGACCGCCGGGAAGATACGCAGTATTTT.